A selection of T cell receptor beta chains follows, all from one sample in a study of breast tumors, draining lymph nodes, adjacent tissues. TCRdb ran MiXCR on the multiplex PCR reads and lists one entry per CDR3 protein. Counted here are under 110,000 distinct CDR3 sequences, 30% occurring once; the ten biggest clones make up approximately 5%. Sequenced sample: axillary lymph node tissue. These receptors all come from a female donor with breast cancer. Some clones in this sample may be carry-over from other donors' samples. Both conserved end residues are part of each CDR3. D genes are given only for firm matches. Size is stated for part of the rows, as once, few or many counts, or as a class when the clone is expanded.

CDR3	DNA	size	V	J	D
CASSLSGGSLHNEQFF	TGTGCCAGCAGTTTATCTGGCGGGAGCCTCCACAATGAGCAGTTCTTC	-	TRBV27	TRBJ2-1	TRBD2
CASSLSGNTGELFF	TGTGCCAGCAGTCTCTCAGGGAACACCGGGGAGCTGTTTTTT	-	TRBV7-3	TRBJ2-2	-
CASSIDRNTEAFF	TGCGCCAGCAGCATCGACAGGAACACTGAAGCTTTCTTT	many	TRBV5-1	TRBJ1-1	-
CASSSTTELSYNEQFF	TGCGCCAGCAGCTCGACGACAGAACTCTCCTACAATGAGCAGTTCTTC	-	TRBV7-8	TRBJ2-1	-
CASLTNYGYTF	TGTGCCAGCCTTACCAACTATGGCTACACCTTC	many	TRBV7-8	TRBJ1-2	-
CAIRGQGGTEAFF	TGTGCCATCAGAGGACAGGGCGGCACTGAAGCTTTCTTT	-	TRBV10-3	TRBJ1-1	TRBD1
CASSTGASGANVLTF	TGCGCCAGCAGCACAGGGGCCTCTGGGGCCAACGTCCTGACTTTC	many	TRBV10-1	TRBJ2-6	TRBD1
CAWRLAGGNEQFF	TGTGCCTGGAGGCTAGCGGGGGGCAATGAGCAGTTCTTC	-	TRBV30	TRBJ2-1	TRBD2
CSVARTAEETQYF	TGCAGCGTTGCCAGGACCGCTGAGGAGACCCAGTACTTC	-	TRBV29-1	TRBJ2-5	-
CASSPPKTGLNTEAFF	TGTGCCAGCTCACCACCGAAGACAGGGCTGAACACTGAAGCTTTCTTT	-	TRBV7-2	TRBJ1-1	TRBD1
CAWSWDTPTYGYTF	TGTGCCTGGAGCTGGGACACGCCCACCTATGGCTACACCTTC	many	TRBV30	TRBJ1-2	-
CAIRPRTGSNYGYTF	TGTGCCATCAGGCCCAGGACAGGGAGTAACTATGGCTACACCTTC	-	TRBV10-3	TRBJ1-2	TRBD1
CASIHSGKRENTIYF	TGTGCCAGCATTCACTCCGGGAAAAGGGAAAACACCATATATTTT	many	TRBV28	TRBJ1-3	-
CASSQLAGGSYEQYF	TGTGCCAGCAGTCAACTAGCGGGAGGGTCCTACGAGCAGTACTTC	many	TRBV6-1	TRBJ2-7	TRBD2
CASSFVQEPSPLHF	TGTGCCAGCAGCTTCGTACAGGAACCCTCACCCCTCCACTTT	many	TRBV5-4	TRBJ1-6	-
CASSRGTGDASTNEKLFF	TGTGCCAGCAGTCGCGGGACAGGGGATGCCTCCACTAATGAAAAACTGTTTTTT	many	TRBV6-6	TRBJ1-4	TRBD1
CSARGTSGGAPRVTEAFF	TGCAGTGCTAGAGGGACTAGCGGGGGGGCCCCCCGGGTGACTGAAGCTTTCTTT	-	TRBV20-1	TRBJ1-1	-
CASTRRNPIYGYTF	TGTGCCAGCACCCGACGGAACCCCATCTATGGCTACACCTTC	-	TRBV6-1	TRBJ1-2	-
CASSLGGADTGELFF	TGTGCCAGCAGCTTGGGGGGGGCGGACACCGGGGAGCTGTTTTTT	many	TRBV5-4	TRBJ2-2	-
CASSFISREKLFF	TGTGCCAGCAGTTTCATCTCGCGGGAAAAACTGTTTTTT	many	TRBV12-3/TRBV12-4	TRBJ1-4	-
CASSQGQTTPGANVLTF	TGCGCCAGCAGCCAAGGCCAGACGACACCTGGGGCCAACGTCCTGACTTTC	many	TRBV4-1	TRBJ2-6	-
CASTSGQGTDTQYF	TGTGCCAGCACCTCGGGACAGGGAACAGATACGCAGTATTTT	many	TRBV19	TRBJ2-3	TRBD1
CSVPGQGARYGYTF	TGCAGCGTTCCGGGACAGGGGGCTCGGTATGGCTACACCTTC	once	TRBV29-1	TRBJ1-2	TRBD1
CSASNRGRKYTEAFF	TGCAGTGCGTCGAACAGGGGACGTAAGTACACTGAAGCTTTCTTT	many	TRBV20-1	TRBJ1-1	TRBD1
CASSFLAGGTGELFF	TGTGCCAGCAGTTTTCTAGCCGGTGGCACCGGGGAGCTGTTTTTT	many	TRBV27	TRBJ2-2	-
CASSLDSPTGELFF	TGTGCCAGCAGTCTGGACAGCCCCACCGGGGAGCTGTTTTTT	many	TRBV28	TRBJ2-2	-
CASSSLSGGTLYEQYF	TGTGCCAGCAGTTCGCTTAGCGGGGGGACTCTCTACGAGCAGTACTTC	-	TRBV6-5	TRBJ2-7	TRBD2
CASSPGLYEQYF	TGCGCCAGCAGCCCCGGACTCTACGAGCAGTACTTC	many	TRBV5-1	TRBJ2-7	-
CASSDYRGEKLFF	TGTGCCAGCAGCGATTACAGGGGTGAAAAACTGTTTTTT	many	TRBV7-9	TRBJ1-4	TRBD1
CASGLMLAATQETQYF	TGTGCCAGCGGCTTAATGCTAGCGGCAACACAAGAGACCCAGTACTTC	-	TRBV7-6	TRBJ2-5	TRBD2
CASSQWGREVTDTQYF	TGTGCCAGCAGCCAATGGGGACGGGAGGTAACAGATACGCAGTATTTT	many	TRBV3-1	TRBJ2-3	TRBD2
CASSLNLQLNTEAFF	TGTGCCAGTAGTTTGAACCTACAACTGAACACTGAAGCTTTCTTT	-	TRBV19	TRBJ1-1	-
CGAGSGNTIYF	TGTGGTGCGGGCTCTGGAAACACCATATATTTT	many	TRBV28	TRBJ1-3	-
CASGLGTAPDTQYF	TGTGCTAGTGGTTTGGGGACAGCCCCAGATACGCAGTATTTT	many	TRBV12-5	TRBJ2-3	-
CASSYGAGTAYNEQFF	TGTGCCAGCAGTTACGGGGCAGGGACCGCATACAATGAGCAGTTCTTC	many	TRBV6-6	TRBJ2-1	-
CASSSNTEAFF	TGTGCCAGCAGCTCAAACACTGAAGCTTTCTTT	many	TRBV7-9	TRBJ1-1	-
CSARQGAGSPLHF	TGCAGTGCTAGACAGGGGGCAGGTTCACCCCTCCACTTT	many	TRBV20-1	TRBJ1-6	TRBD1
CASSLAASADTQYF	TGTGCCAGCAGCTTAGCAGCCTCGGCAGATACGCAGTATTTC	-	TRBV7-9	TRBJ2-3	-
CASSHGGADTQYF	TGTGCCAGCAGTCACGGGGGGGCAGATACGCAGTATTTT	many	TRBV6-2/TRBV6-3	TRBJ2-3	TRBD2
CASSIDHGEGGDIQYF	TGTGCCAGTAGTATAGATCACGGGGAGGGAGGGGACATTCAGTACTTC	many	TRBV19	TRBJ2-4	TRBD2
CASSPLSGMGTGELFF	TGTGCCAGCAGTCCCCTTAGCGGGATGGGGACCGGGGAGCTGTTTTTT	many	TRBV2	TRBJ2-2	TRBD2
CASSYSRKSNQPQHF	TGTGCCAGCAGTTACTCGAGGAAAAGCAATCAGCCCCAGCATTTT	many	TRBV6-2/TRBV6-3	TRBJ1-5	-
CASSQGSKTGELFF	TGTGCCAGCAGCCAAGGGTCTAAAACCGGGGAGCTGTTTTTT	many	TRBV3-1	TRBJ2-2	-
CASSRDRGGGYTF	TGCGCCAGCAGCCGAGACAGGGGCGGTGGCTACACCTTC	many	TRBV5-1	TRBJ1-2	TRBD1
CASIDRGRPYEQYF	TGTGCCAGCATCGACAGGGGTCGACCCTACGAGCAGTACTTC	many	TRBV12-3/TRBV12-4	TRBJ2-7	TRBD1
CTTSDRKRAYNEQFF	TGTACCACCAGCGATAGAAAGAGGGCGTACAATGAGCAGTTCTTC	-	TRBV24-1	TRBJ2-1	-
CASSVGARGPQETQYF	TGTGCCAGCAGCGTAGGGGCCAGGGGGCCCCAAGAGACCCAGTACTTC	many	TRBV9	TRBJ2-5	TRBD1
CASSYSTGREKLFF	TGTGCCAGCAGTTACTCGACAGGGAGGGAAAAACTGTTTTTT	many	TRBV6-5	TRBJ1-4	TRBD1